The 19 T cell receptor beta chains in this list originate from one sample, sequenced in a study of tumor-infiltrating lymphocytes in primary liver carcinoma. RNA isolated from unsorted whole blood supplied the blood RNA, with germline DNA also extracted. A primer in the constant region served to generate TCR beta cDNA from approximately 500 ng of total RNA. Researchers made the TCR beta libraries by running three nested multiplex PCR rounds with slightly modified ARM-PCR. TRBV1-TRBV30 forward primers and a C-beta reverse primer were used in the first two PCR rounds, which each ran for approximately 11 cycles. MiXCR, run by TCRdb on the multiplex PCR reads, gives a single entry per CDR3 protein. The table records about 320,000 distinct CDR3 sequences, over 55% of them present only once. Sequencing input: peripheral blood. These receptors all come from a middle-aged man with primary liver carcinoma and hepatitis B virus infection.

As regards this clonotype: A much larger clone lies a single base off, so this may be a read error. The chain carries TRBV12-3 or TRBV12-4 and TRBJ2-1, with 10 bases matching TRBD2. The length of the CDR3 is 15 residues. CDR3 sequence reads: CASSLGLAAFNVQFF. CDR3 DNA: TGTGCCAGCAGTCTCGGACTAGCGGCTTTCAATGTGCAGTTCTTC.

This clonotype was counted only a few times. V usage is TRBV20-1 and J usage is TRBJ2-7; D tentatively fits TRBD1 or TRBD2 (5 bases each). Germline assignment: CDR1 DFQATT and CDR2 SNEGSKA (reference sequence). Between the trimmed V and J ends, which lost 6 bases and 3 bases, there was a span of 12 bases. The CDR3 has 12 amino acids. The chain's CDR3 is CSAGTDFYEQYF. CDR3 nucleotide sequence: TGCAGTGCCGGGACGGATTTCTACGAGCAGTACTTC.

This clonotype turned up a few times. The gene calls are TRBV2 and TRBJ2-7; TRBD1 agrees at 7 bases. CDR1 is SNHLY and CDR2 is FYNNEI in the germline V gene. The CDR3 covers 15 residues. With 4 bases clipped from V and 1 base from J, the junction kept 7 bases outside the gene matches. In DNA form, the CDR3 reads TGTGCCAGCAGTGTCCACGGACAGGAATCCTACGAGCAGTACTTC. It codes for CASSVHGQESYEQYF.

For this clonotype: This may come from a read error, since a much larger clone is one base off. The chain joins TRBV11-2 to TRBJ2-7, with 13 bases identical to TRBD2. V shed 6 bases, J shed 2 bases, and the junction held 7 bases outside the gene matches. Germline V CDR1 and CDR2: SGHAT, FQNNGV. The CDR3 sequence is 16 residues long. The chain's CDR3 is CASRDGLAGDPYEQYF. In nucleotides, the CDR3 is TGTGCCAGCAGAGACGGACTAGCGGGAGACCCCTACGAGCAGTACTTC.

This clonotype was observed a handful of times. The rearrangement uses TRBV28 and TRBJ1-4; D is possibly TRBD1 (6 bases). V was trimmed by 4 bases and J by 3 bases, leaving 15 bases between them. This CDR3 has 16 residues. Germline values: CDR1 MDHEN, CDR2 SYDVKM. In nucleotides, the CDR3 is TGTGCCAGCAGTTCCCACAGGGAGGGGGCTAATGAAAAACTGTTTTTT. Translating gives CASSSHREGANEKLFF.

In this sample, this clonotype turned up a few times. V is TRBV5-4 and J is TRBJ2-1, with 12 bases fitting TRBD2. V shed 10 bases and J 7 bases; nucleotides not matched to a gene: 3. Germline CDR1 SGHNT, CDR2 YYREEE (reference sequence). There are 12 residues in the CDR3. In nucleotides, the CDR3 is TGTGCCGTCGGACTAGCGGGAAATGAGCAGTTCTTC. This translates into CAVGLAGNEQFF.

A remark on this clonotype: This may come from a read error, since a much larger clone is one base off. The chain uses TRBV12-3 or TRBV12-4 and TRBJ1-1; D unclear. Trimming removed 5 bases at V and 1 base at J, with 5 bases between. The CDR3 contains 12 residues. The CDR3 is CASSEQNTEAFF. The CDR3 DNA reads as TGTGCCAGCAGTGAACAGAACACTGAAGCTTTCTTT.

As concerns this clonotype: Just one base apart from a much larger clone, this may be a read error. V usage is TRBV6-2 or TRBV6-3 and J usage is TRBJ2-1; 8 bases map to TRBD2. Germline assignment: CDR1 MNHEY and CDR2 SVGEGT. The CDR3 spans 16 residues. J lost 3 bases, V lost 10 bases, and 14 bases had no gene match. CDR3 residues: CAISNLGGRFYNEQFF. DNA for the CDR3: TGTGCCATCAGCAATCTTGGCGGGAGGTTCTACAATGAGCAGTTCTTC.

Details on this clonotype: A much larger clone differs from this one at a single base, so this may be a read error. The V call is TRBV29-1, the J call TRBJ1-2; D call uncertain. Germline V gene sequence: CDR1 SQVTM, CDR2 ANQGSEA. This CDR3 spans 12 amino acids. The CDR3 protein is CSLEYTNYGYTF. Here the CDR3 DNA reads TGCAGCCTTGAGTATACTAACTATGGCTACACCTTC.

This clonotype was detected only a few times. This chain joins TRBV29-1 and TRBJ2-3; 12 bases line up with TRBD2. The V gene end was trimmed by 3 bases and the J gene end by 1 base; junction bases not matched to a gene: 23. The V gene's germline CDR1 is SQVTM and CDR2 ANQGSEA. The CDR3 covers 22 residues. The chain's CDR3 is CSVENGFGAVPGLAGRTDTQYF. CDR3 DNA: TGCAGCGTTGAGAACGGCTTTGGGGCGGTTCCTGGACTAGCGGGACGCACAGATACGCAGTATTTT.

The chain employs TRBV5-1 and TRBJ1-2, with 7 bases fitting TRBD1. CDR1 and CDR2 from the germline V gene are SGHRS and YFSETQ. Trimming took 0 bases from V and 8 from J; bases not matched to a gene: 7. There are 14 residues in the CDR3. As DNA, the CDR3 is TGCGCCAGCAGCTTGGATCAGGGGGTAAGCGGCTACACCTTC. It encodes CASSLDQGVSGYTF. Together with reference TRBV5-1 and TRBJ1-2, the CDR3 gives the full variable domain: KAGVTQTPRYLIKTRGQQVTLSCSPISGHRSVSWYQQTPGQGLQFLFEYFSETQRNKGNFPGRFSGRQFSNSRSEMNVSTLELGDSALYLCASSLDQGVSGYTFGSGTRLTVV.

The V gene is TRBV11-3, the J gene TRBJ2-3; TRBD1 agrees at 8 bases. V lost 5 bases, J lost 2 bases, and 6 bases stayed unmatched. Germline values: CDR1 SGHNT, CDR2 YENEEA. There are 15 residues in the CDR3. CDR3 sequence: CASSPGQEFTDTQYF. The CDR3 DNA follows: TGTGCCAGCAGCCCGGGACAGGAATTCACAGATACGCAGTATTTT.

Only one count was recorded for this clonotype. The gene calls are TRBV28 and TRBJ2-7; D may be TRBD1 or TRBD2 (5 bases each). Germline CDR1 and CDR2: MDHEN and SYDVKM. V was trimmed by 4 bases and J by 2 bases, leaving 24 bases between them. The CDR3 runs to 18 residues. The DNA for the CDR3 is TGTGCCAGCAGTTCTCTCCTCCTCGGGGACCCTAGGACCTACGAGCAGTACTTC. This sequence encodes CASSSLLLGDPRTYEQYF. Full variable domain (remainder filled in from reference TRBV28 and TRBJ2-7): DVKVTQSSRYLVKRTGEKVFLECVQDMDHENMFWYRQDPGLGLRLIYFSYDVKMKEKGDIPEGYSVSREKKERFSLILESASTNQTSMYLCASSSLLLGDPRTYEQYFGPGTRLTVT.

On this clonotype itself: A junction boundary mismatches the germline segment, possibly from a read error. The chain links TRBV6-2 or TRBV6-3 to TRBJ2-1, with a possible D match to TRBD1 (5 bases). This CDR3 has 15 amino acids. Germline V gene data show CDR1 as MNHEY and CDR2 as SVGEGT. CDR3 residues: CPSSLLDRGYNEQFF. DNA of the CDR3: TGTCCCAGCAGCTTACTCGATAGGGGCTACAATGAGCAGTTCTTC.

The table lists this clonotype with a count of one. The CDR3 does not end in the conserved phenylalanine or tryptophan, so this is likely a read error. The chain is built from TRBV11-3 and TRBJ2-1; 7 bases line up with TRBD2. CDR3 length: 13 amino acids. V gave up 4 bases and J gave up 10 bases; unmatched junction bases: 7. CDR1 is SGHNT, CDR2 YENEEA, per germline. The CDR3 bases are TGTGCCAGCAGCTCCGAGCGGGGCGGCGAGCAGTTCCTC. The encoded protein is CASSSERGGEQFL.

This clonotype was picked up many times. The V and J genes are TRBV6-6 and TRBJ2-7, with 11 nucleotides matching TRBD1. The germline CDR1 and CDR2 sequences are MNHNY and SVGAGI (reference sequence). The V and J ends lost 2 bases and 3 bases, in that order; junction bases with no gene match: 0. The length of the CDR3 is 14 residues. DNA for the CDR3: TGTGCCAGCAGTTACGGGACAGGGGGCTACGAGCAGTACTTC. Translating it yields CASSYGTGGYEQYF.

This clonotype was seen at least ten times. The V and J genes are TRBV12-3 or TRBV12-4 and TRBJ2-1; 14 nucleotides agree with TRBD2. Trimming removed 6 bases from V and 11 bases from J; junction bases left unmatched: 9. This CDR3 region has 15 residues. CDR3 coding DNA: TGTGCCAGCAGCTCCCAGACTAGCGGGAGGGTTAAGCAGTTCTTC. Translating gives CASSSQTSGRVKQFF.

This clonotype has a count of ten or more. The chain joins TRBV6-2 or TRBV6-3 to TRBJ2-1; D gene unclear. Germline lookup yields CDR1 MNHEY and CDR2 SVGEGT. The CDR3 is 14 amino acids. V gave up 2 bases and J gave up 10 bases, with 15 bases separating them. The CDR3 nucleotides are TGTGCCAGCAGTTACCTGGAAAAGGTTCGAGAGCAGTTCTTC. Translation: CASSYLEKVREQFF.

This clonotype was found once. Germline and junction disagree at one end, which may indicate a read error. The chain has TRBV11-3 and TRBJ2-5; TRBD1 matches 7 bases. Germline CDR1 SGHNT, CDR2 YENEEA. The CDR3 totals 15 residues. The CDR3 sequence is CASSLGKAQQGTRYF. The CDR3, as DNA: TGTGCCAGCAGCTTAGGAAAAGCTCAACAGGGGACCCGGTACTTC.